Shown below are 28 T cell receptor beta chains from a single sample sequenced in a study of vaccination and CD4 T cells after COVID-19. Sample treatment: roughly 10-day PBMC culture with coronavirus spike peptide pools or control peptides (ViraFEST assay). The Oncomine TCR Beta short-read assay was applied to DNA of cultured CD4+ T cells. One entry per CDR3 protein, called by TCRdb with MiXCR from the PCR reads. The table lists tens of thousands of distinct CDR3 sequences, 45% to 60% of them singletons. Which antigens these TCRs recognize remains unknown. Sequencing was done on a sample of CD4+ T cells from blood, cultured in vitro. The receptors originated from a human donor who had recovered from COVID-19.

The V call is TRBV6-1, the J call TRBJ2-1, with D uncertain. V dropped 6 bases and J dropped 4 bases, with 4 bases sitting between them. The CDR3 runs to 11 residues. Germline CDR1 MNHNS, CDR2 SASEGT. The CDR3 region is CASSRYNEQFF. Written as DNA, the CDR3 is TGTGCCAGCAGCCGTTACAATGAGCAGTTCTTC.

This clonotype occurred once. The rearrangement joins TRBV7-8 to TRBJ1-6, with D possibly matching TRBD1 (5 bases). In germline, CDR1 is SGHVS, CDR2 FQNEAQ. This CDR3 contains 14 residues. The V end lost 6 bases, the J end lost 5 bases, and 11 bases lay between the germline ends. The chain's CDR3 is CASRTGTDNSPLHF. CDR3 nucleotide sequence: TGTGCCAGCAGAACCGGGACCGATAATTCACCCCTCCACTTT. The variable domain in full, with the rest retrieved from reference TRBV7-8 and TRBJ1-6, is GAGVSQSPRYKVAKRGQDVALRCDPISGHVSLFWYQQALGQGPEFLTYFQNEAQLDKSGLPSDRFFAERPEGSVSTLKIQRTQQEDSAVYLCASRTGTDNSPLHFGNGTRLTVT.

This clonotype was seen only a few times. V is TRBV6-1 and J is TRBJ1-2, with a weak D call TRBD1 (6 bases). This CDR3 has 14 amino acids. With 2 bases removed from V and 8 bases from J, the gap between germline ends came to 15 bases. In germline, CDR1 is MNHNS, CDR2 SASEGT. CDR3 nucleotides: TGTGCCAGCAGTGAATGGGACACTCAGAGGGGCTACACCTTC. Translation: CASSEWDTQRGYTF.

A few counts support this clonotype. The chain couples TRBV7-2 to TRBJ1-1; tentatively, D is TRBD1 (6 bases). Trimming took off 4 bases at V and 3 bases at J, with 15 bases between the two ends. CDR3 length: 15 residues. Per germline, CDR1 SGHTA and CDR2 FQGNSA. The CDR3 coding sequence is TGTGCCAGCAGCTCGTGGACAGTCAGGGACACTGAAGCTTTCTTT. This gives the protein CASSSWTVRDTEAFF.

This clonotype turned up a few times. In DNA form, the CDR3 reads TGTGCCAGCAGCTTTGTAACGGATGGCTACACCTTC. It codes for CASSFVTDGYTF. This chain joins TRBV7-2 and TRBJ1-2; D uncertain. CDR1 is SGHTA and CDR2 is FQGNSA in the germline V gene. There are 12 residues in the CDR3. Deletions cut 3 bases from V and 6 bases from J, with 8 bases between.

This clonotype was recorded once. The chain combines TRBV24-1 with TRBJ2-7; D is uncertain. Germline values: CDR1 KGHDR, CDR2 SFDVKD. Deletions cut 3 bases from V and 4 bases from J, with 15 bases between. The CDR3 sequence is 15 residues long. CDR3 DNA: TGTGCCACCAGTGATCCGGGTCCAAACGGGTACGAGCAGTACTTC. Translating it yields CATSDPGPNGYEQYF.

The count of this clonotype is one. The rearrangement uses TRBV5-4 and TRBJ1-2; D is ambiguous. There are 15 residues in the CDR3. CDR1 and CDR2 (germline): SGHNT, YYREEE (reference sequence). Trimming cost V 3 bases and J 2 bases, with 14 bases left between them. The CDR3 DNA sequence: TGTGCCAGCAGCTCGCCCTCGGTGGCGAACTATGGCTACACCTTC. This encodes CASSSPSVANYGYTF.

The gene calls are TRBV6-2 or TRBV6-3 and TRBJ2-7; 7 bases match TRBD2. Trimming took 2 bases from V and 4 from J; bases not matched to a gene: 8. CDR1 is MNHEY, CDR2 SVGEGT, per germline. The CDR3 has 15 amino acids. CDR3 amino acids: CASSYRPGLPYEQYF. The CDR3 nucleotides are TGTGCCAGCAGTTACCGTCCGGGACTACCTTACGAGCAGTACTTC.

The chain couples TRBV20-1 to TRBJ1-6; no reliable D call. The CDR3 extends over 16 amino acids. Germline CDR1 reads DFQATT; CDR2 reads SNEGSKA (reference sequence). V gave up 1 base and J gave up 3 bases, with 13 bases separating them. The CDR3 DNA reads TGCAGTGCTAGAGGGGGAGAGATGGGCTATAATTCACCCCTCCACTTT. Its protein is CSARGGEMGYNSPLHF.

The chain is built from TRBV6-1 and TRBJ2-7; D may match TRBD1 or TRBD2 (5 bases each). The CDR3 is 15 residues long. Germline CDR1 reads MNHNS; CDR2 reads SASEGT. V lost 1 base and J lost 2, with 12 bases in between. CDR3 sequence reads: CASSEDGTVTYEQYF. In DNA, the CDR3 is TGTGCCAGCAGTGAAGATGGGACGGTCACCTACGAGCAGTACTTC.

The V and J genes are TRBV3-1 and TRBJ1-2; possibly TRBD1 for D (5 bases). The CDR3 consists of 15 residues. Germline CDR1 is LGHDT and CDR2 is YNNKEL (reference sequence). Trimming cost V 1 base and J 8 bases, with 17 bases left between them. CDR3 protein: CASSQVPLWGRGYTF. The CDR3 DNA reads as TGTGCCAGCAGCCAAGTACCACTTTGGGGCAGGGGCTACACCTTC.

This sequence joins TRBV15 and TRBJ2-1; 8 bases match TRBD1. The ends lost 1 base at V and 6 bases at J; junction bases unmatched: 11. The CDR3 extends over 17 amino acids. The V gene's germline CDR1 is LNHNV and CDR2 YYDKDF (reference sequence). The CDR3 is CATSRAPRTGIPNEQFF. The DNA for the CDR3 is TGTGCCACCAGCAGAGCACCCAGGACAGGGATTCCCAATGAGCAGTTCTTC.

This clonotype has a handful of counts. This rearrangement joins TRBV6-1 to TRBJ1-3, with D uncertain. The CDR3 contains 15 residues. Germline V lookup: CDR1 MNHNS, CDR2 SASEGT. The V gene lost 6 bases and the J gene lost 0 bases, with 12 bases spanning the gap. The CDR3 bases are TGTGCCAGCAGCCCCCTGATTAGCTCTGGAAACACCATATATTTT. It is translated as CASSPLISSGNTIYF.

The chain joins TRBV2 to TRBJ2-2; no definite D call. This CDR3 is built from 12 residues. Trimming removed 6 bases from V and 7 bases from J, with 9 bases in between. CDR1 is SNHLY, CDR2 FYNNEI, per germline. CDR3 sequence (DNA): TGTGCCAGCAGGATCGGGCTCGGGGAGCTGTTTTTT. This codes for CASRIGLGELFF. Looking up the rest from reference TRBV2 and TRBJ2-2 gives the full variable domain: EPEVTQTPSHQVTQMGQEVILRCVPISNHLYFYWYRQILGQKVEFLVSFYNNEISEKSEIFDDQFSVERPDGSNFTLKIRSTKLEDSAMYFCASRIGLGELFFGEGSRLTVL.

The V gene is TRBV30, the J gene TRBJ1-1; D remains unclear. Trimming pared 4 bases from V and 5 bases from J, leaving 17 bases between. CDR1 GTSNPN and CDR2 SVGIG come from the germline V gene (reference sequence). There are 14 residues in the CDR3. CDR3 amino acids: CAWIRTPGVTEAFF. The CDR3 coding sequence is TGTGCCTGGATTAGGACGCCAGGCGTGACTGAAGCTTTCTTT.

The rearrangement links TRBV12-3 or TRBV12-4 to TRBJ2-5, with 11 bases fitting TRBD2. Trimming took 4 bases from V and 6 from J; bases not matched to a gene: 7. CDR3 length: 15 amino acids. The CDR3 DNA is TGTGCCAGCAGTTCGGGACTAGCGGACTCCAAGACCCAGTACTTC. It encodes CASSSGLADSKTQYF.

The V gene is TRBV11-2, the J gene TRBJ1-2, with D possibly being TRBD1 (6 bases). The CDR3 is 16 amino acids. The V gene lost 5 bases and the J gene lost 2 bases, with 18 bases spanning the gap. CDR1 is SGHAT, CDR2 FQNNGV, per germline. The CDR3 DNA reads TGTGCCAGCAGCCCCTTGGCAGGGGTAACGAACTATGGCTACACCTTC. Translation: CASSPLAGVTNYGYTF.

J is TRBJ2-7 and V is TRBV20-1; unclear D gene. The CDR3 length is 15 residues. The germline V gene encodes CDR1 DFQATT and CDR2 SNEGSKA (reference sequence). With 6 bases removed from V and 3 bases from J, the gap between germline ends came to 21 bases. The chain's CDR3 is CSASPHHMGNYEQYF. The CDR3 DNA is TGCAGTGCCTCGCCCCACCACATGGGGAACTACGAGCAGTACTTC.

The chain has TRBV19 and TRBJ1-5, with unresolved D. Germline CDR1 reads LNHDA; CDR2 reads SQIVND (reference sequence). Trimming removed 10 bases from V and 0 bases from J, with 10 bases in between. The CDR3 has 13 residues. In DNA, the CDR3 is TGTGCCATTGGCGGAAATAGCAATCAGCCCCAGCATTTT. Protein product: CAIGGNSNQPQHF.

The chain uses TRBV27 and TRBJ2-6; 9 nucleotides align to TRBD2. There are 22 residues in the CDR3. Trimming cost V 6 bases and J 0 bases; bases outside gene matches: 21. Germline CDR1 and CDR2: MNHEY and SMNVEV (reference sequence). The CDR3 coding sequence is TGTGCCAGCAGCCGCGGGAGGGCCTTATCGGTCCGAAAAAGCTCTGGGGCCAACGTCCTGACTTTC. It codes for CASSRGRALSVRKSSGANVLTF. The whole variable domain, remainder taken from reference TRBV27 and TRBJ2-6, is EAQVTQNPRYLITVTGKKLTVTCSQNMNHEYMSWYRQDPGLGLRQIYYSMNVEVTDKGDVPEGYKVSRKEKRNFPLILESPSPNQTSLYFCASSRGRALSVRKSSGANVLTFGAGSRLTVL.

This clonotype was seen a handful of times. The chain has TRBV7-9 and TRBJ1-2; TRBD1 aligns across 12 bases. Germline V lookup: CDR1 SEHNR, CDR2 FQNEAQ (reference sequence). The CDR3 runs to 15 residues. Unmatched junction bases numbered 4, after V lost 6 bases and J lost 2 bases. The CDR3 loop is CASRRDRGRNYGYTF. The CDR3 coding sequence is TGTGCCAGCAGAAGGGACAGGGGGCGAAACTATGGCTACACCTTC. Variable domain in full (rest from reference TRBV7-9 and TRBJ1-2): DTGVSQNPRHKITKRGQNVTFRCDPISEHNRLYWYRQTLGQGPEFLTYFQNEAQLEKSRLLSDRFSAERPKGSFSTLEIQRTEQGDSAMYLCASRRDRGRNYGYTFGSGTRLTVV.

This CDR3 is CASSSYRGRAGNEQFF. The CDR3 coding sequence is TGTGCCAGCAGTTCCTACAGGGGGCGAGCGGGCAATGAGCAGTTCTTC. This sequence joins TRBV27 and TRBJ2-1, with 9 bases fitting TRBD1. CDR3 length equals 16 residues. V shed 4 bases and J 6 bases; nucleotides not matched to a gene: 10. The germline V gene has CDR1 MNHEY and CDR2 SMNVEV (reference sequence).

The chain employs TRBV6-5 and TRBJ1-1, with D perhaps TRBD1 (6 bases). Germline V CDR1 and CDR2: MNHEY, SVGAGI. This CDR3 is 14 amino acids long. The germline V and J ends were trimmed by 4 bases and 4 bases, with 13 bases remaining between them. CDR3 nucleotide sequence: TGTGCCAGCAGTTCCAATGGACAGAGCACTGAAGCTTTCTTT. As protein: CASSSNGQSTEAFF.

The chain employs TRBV14 and TRBJ2-7; D gene uncertain. Per germline, CDR1 SGHDN and CDR2 FVKESK. CDR3 length equals 13 residues. V gave up 4 bases and J gave up 7 bases, with 14 bases separating them. CDR3 loop: CASSPRGMQEQYF. The CDR3 DNA reads TGTGCCAGCAGCCCCCGTGGGATGCAAGAGCAGTACTTC.

V and J are TRBV6-1 and TRBJ2-7; the D gene is possibly TRBD1 (6 bases). The CDR3 loop spans 14 amino acids. The ends were cut back, 6 bases at V and 6 bases at J, with 18 bases in the middle. From germline, CDR1 is MNHNS and CDR2 SASEGT. Here the CDR3 DNA reads TGTGCCAGCAGGGTGGAGGACAGTGGCCGCGAGCAGTACTTC. It is translated as CASRVEDSGREQYF.

The chain combines TRBV6-1 with TRBJ2-7, with TRBD1 identical over 8 bases. The germline CDR1 and CDR2 sequences are MNHNS and SASEGT. The J segment lost 3 bases and the V segment lost 8 bases, leaving 6 bases of the junction unmatched. This CDR3 spans 13 amino acids. The CDR3 sequence: CASPGTGGYEQYF. The CDR3, as DNA: TGTGCCAGCCCCGGGACAGGAGGCTACGAGCAGTACTTC.

J is TRBJ2-1 and V is TRBV27; 9 positions match TRBD1. CDR3 length equals 17 residues. Germline assignment: CDR1 MNHEY and CDR2 SMNVEV (reference sequence). J was trimmed by 5 bases and V by 6 bases; bases with no gene match: 14. The CDR3 is CASSQERLRDRDNEQFF. CDR3 nucleotide sequence: TGTGCCAGCAGCCAGGAGCGGCTCAGGGACAGGGACAATGAGCAGTTCTTC.

This clonotype was recorded a few times. The J gene is TRBJ2-1, the V gene TRBV20-1; D is possibly TRBD2 (6 bases). V gave up 3 bases and J gave up 1 base, with 13 bases separating them. The CDR3 sequence is 15 residues long. CDR1 is DFQATT and CDR2 is SNEGSKA in the germline V gene (reference sequence). The CDR3 loop reads CSASSLGGSYNEQFF. As DNA, the CDR3 is TGCAGTGCTAGTTCTCTAGGAGGGTCCTACAATGAGCAGTTCTTC.